This T cell receptor (beta chain) was identified in a study of cytomegalovirus exposure and HLA in healthy donors (dated by TCRdb to the late 2010s). Background for the entire study: According to an earlier analysis of several hundred of the donors, about 170 million T cells yielded approximately 120 million unique TCR beta sequences and 276 Gb of sequence data. Donor age, sex, ethnicity and CMV serostatus were compiled together with the repertoire data. Class I and class II HLA loci were covered by the typing at four-digit resolution. Of the approximately 370 genotyped donors, less than 85% were placed in the genetic ancestry cluster associated with self-reported Caucasian donors. The study combined high-throughput TCR immunosequencing, statistical association of individual TCRs with disease status, and machine learning to predict cytomegalovirus infection status. The number of donors typed differed by locus, with about 629-630 for A, B, C, DRB1 and DQB1, roughly 520 for DQA1, over 600 for DPA1, and 472 for DPB1. An earlier analysis of roughly 580 of the donors used high-throughput TCR beta sequencing to judge whether each TCR beta V gene segment behaved as functional or pseudogenic. The study used immunosequencing to profile the T cell repertoires of around 600 subjects and linked those repertoires to cytomegalovirus serostatus. Rather than using new phenotypic data, the later analysis identified candidate immune exposures from TCR beta sequences and from how often those sequences occurred across donors. The study aimed to test whether signatures of past pathogen exposure could be identified by cataloging public T cell receptors. All discovery cohort repertoires had been generated using a single sequencing platform. A later analysis re-analyzed previously published TCR beta repertoires from hundreds of donors and added high-resolution HLA genotyping to study TCR occurrence patterns. Across some 400 genotyped donors of the cohort, an average of roughly 230,000 unique TCR beta nucleotide sequences per donor were sequenced, and approximately 19% of those sequences were non-productive. About five DR-DQ haplotypes were treated as single units for association and clustering because of strong linkage in the cohort. Roughly 310 gigabases of sequencing data and 80 million or so unique TCR sequences were included in an early release covering roughly 600 HLA-typed donors. In a later genetic analysis, genome-wide SNP genotypes for about three fifths of the 666 donors were used, and that subset was treated as a discovery cohort. A separate validation cohort of 90 to 150 different subjects was used in addition to the roughly 700-subject first cohort.

Preparation of the library involved the immunoSEQ multiplex PCR assay. For the multiplex PCR, a mixture combining 60 forward primers for TCR Vbeta segments and 13 reverse primers for TCR Jbeta segments was used. Amplification of the CDR3 region of rearranged TCR beta genes was performed with a multiplex PCR assay on genomic DNA. Amplified TCR beta libraries were sequenced as 87-base-pair reads on the Illumina HiSeq System. The original methods were these. Across the 670 or so repertoires, a later analysis counted approximately 75 million unique TCR beta chains, roughly 11 million of which were shared by at least two donors. A nearest-neighbor algorithm error-corrected the raw reads and collapsed the reads into unique sequences, merging closely related sequences to remove PCR and sequencing errors. Alignment of CDR3 sequences to IMGT reference sequences was used to assign V, D and J gene segments. For a sequence to be retained, a match of at least six nucleotides to both a V gene segment and a J gene segment was required. Rearrangements were classified as productive when the CDR3 lacked stop codons and remained in frame with V and J, and all other rearrangements were classified as non-productive. CDR3 was defined by IMGT convention, running from the second conserved V-encoded cysteine to the conserved J-encoded phenylalanine. The earlier analysis of approximately 500 of the donors excluded sequences that lacked an unambiguous match to a single V gene segment. In an earlier analysis of a few hundred of the donors, V segments were called functional above 56.7% productive rearrangements and were called segregating when the between-donor standard deviation exceeded 5%. A statistical classification framework was developed to diagnose cytomegalovirus status using the catalog of TCR beta chain sequences. In a later analysis, TCR nucleotide sequences were compared against IMGT/GENE-DB human TR gene sequences so that V and J genes could be assigned. In a later analysis, CDR3 sequences and most-parsimonious VDJ recombination scenarios were assigned using the TCRdist pipeline. In a later analysis, each TCR beta chain was defined by its CDR3 amino acid sequence together with its V-gene family, and reads lacking a unique V-gene family were excluded. As a way to deal with suspected cross-contamination and a sequencing artifact, a later analysis dropped more than 500 nucleotide sequences that were highly shared and had low generation probability. For each public chain, a later analysis derived a clonal expansion index from normalized ranks of inferred template counts within each repertoire. In a later analysis, generation probabilities were computed using a VDJ recombination model fitted to out-of-frame rearrangements, and the results were checked against IGoR. In a later analysis, TCR-TCR, TCR-HLA and TCR-CMV co-occurrence was scored with hypergeometric tests, and a repertoire-size bias correction was applied to TCR pairs. A later analysis estimated false discovery rates by permuting HLA or CMV assignments 20 times. In a later analysis, co-occurring TCRs were grouped using DBSCAN, and TCRdist sequence similarity was added for clustering within HLA-allele-positive subsets. Repertoires with fewer than 30,000 or more than 120,000 public chains were left out of co-occurrence clustering, as were roughly five repertoires with anomalous nucleotide sharing. TCRdb took over this immuneACCESS table, retaining in-frame rearrangements with V and J assigned. Such tables are incomplete; in checked studies, under half of the missing clones stem from an unresolved V gene, and the remainder is unexplained. V and J calls and clone size are copied from that table; D and trimming were computed from the DNA. The table for this sample lists 150,000 to 200,000 clones; approximately 81% of them were counted only once. Approximately 0.26% of the sample belongs to the ten largest clones.

As for this clone: This receptor's antigen is unknown. Base qualities are not at hand, and no much larger clone is one base apart. The same CDR3 arises from other DNA sequences in this sample as well.

The cohort was made up of 650 to 700 healthy bone marrow donors. All cohort members were sampled while nominally healthy, although unrecorded immune exposures were likely present. The donor was CMV seronegative and was included in the group of about 400 seronegative cohort members. Each donor provided a peripheral blood sample, and peripheral blood mononuclear cells were used for TCR beta sequencing. Genomic DNA extraction from the blood cell samples was performed with the Qiagen DNeasy Blood Extraction Kit. Points the paper makes about the study in general: In a later analysis, most CMV-associated TCR beta chains were found to appear HLA-restricted, with HLA associations seemingly driven largely by CMV exposure. In an earlier analysis of more than 450 of the donors, most TCR beta V segments were observed in productive rearrangements about 87% or about 30% of the time, broadly matching IMGT annotations. Immune exposure information for the cohort was limited to CMV serostatus. A later genetic analysis associated a missense DCLRE1C variant with V-gene and J-gene trimming of TCR beta chains, and an independent cohort replicated the association. It was suggested by the authors that the approach could potentially be generalized to other disease states and immunological phenotypes. In a later analysis, about 17,000 TCR beta sequences were associated with specific HLA alleles at a false discovery rate of 0.05. Seventeen rarely observed V segments, including chromosome 9 orphons, were excluded from the earlier analysis of some 590 of the donors because counts were too low. Linkage disequilibrium might explain the correlated functional status among segregating V segments, but an unknown experimental factor could not be ruled out. Sequencing depth was assumed to be roughly uniform across donors in the presence/absence analyses, though that assumption may not hold. In vitro tests confirmed that a few of the cytomegalovirus-associated TCR beta chains recognize cytomegalovirus antigens. Because HLA typing was unavailable for some donors at each locus, only the typed subset was used in association tests. Some IMGT-functional V segments, including TRBV6-2 and TRBV6-3, could not be told apart with the 87-base-pair reads, so those segments were excluded. When HLA alleles, especially DR and DQ, strongly co-occurred, attributing TCR associations to individual alleles was difficult. A cluster of highly shared sequence variants was judged likely to be a technical artifact of the sequencing pipeline. While some public TCRs were present in many individuals, most TCR sequences turned up only very rarely across donors. In a later genetic analysis, fewer N-insertions in productive TCRs were reported among donors in an Asian-associated ancestry cluster than the approximately 710-donor mean. The classifier was reported to diagnose cytomegalovirus status with high specificity and sensitivity in both the original and validation cohorts. In a later analysis, HLA-associated TCR beta chains were found to be more clonally expanded and to have lower generation probabilities than equally common non-associated chains. In a later analysis, several top co-occurrence clusters were reported to appear linked to parvovirus B19, influenza, CMV and Epstein-Barr virus. In the study, 164 TCR beta chains were listed as associated with cytomegalovirus. A further reported finding was that TCR beta sequences accurately predicted the HLA-A and HLA-B alleles for most subjects in the first cohort. Only TCR beta chains were sequenced in this cohort, and the absence of alpha or paired-chain data limited detectable features. In a later analysis, the rate of TCR association differed among HLA loci, with DRB1 alleles having the most associated TCRs and HLA-C alleles having the fewest.

V is cut by 5 bases and J by 2 bases, and the space between the germline ends is 3 bases. The CDR1 and CDR2 encoded by the germline V gene are SNHLY and FYNNEI. CDR3 length: 11 amino acids, cysteine to phenylalanine. The read is trimmed to its CDR3 DNA, 33 bases read in frame from base 1. The chain is assembled from TRBV2 and TRBJ2-5; no D gene call is confident. Sequenced sample: PBMCs. This receptor was taken from a boy aged 5-17 years in good health and CMV-seronegative. The nucleotides are TGTGCCAGCAGTCTTCAAGAGACCCAGTACTTC. The resulting protein is CASSLQETQYF.